The 3 T cell receptor beta chains reported below all come from one sample, sequenced in a study of cytomegalovirus exposure and HLA in healthy donors. In the PCR, 60 Vbeta and 13 Jbeta primers were used. Profiling relied on immunoSEQ multiplex PCR, and the TCRdb table lists in-frame clones only, not all of them. Altogether about 160,000 clones are present, around 77% being singletons, with the ten largest covering over 1.2%. Sequenced material: PBMCs. The receptor set was obtained from a man aged 60 to 75 in good health and CMV-seronegative.

This sequence joins TRBV7-2 and TRBJ2-5, with D hard to call. Germline V gives CDR1 SGHTA, CDR2 FQGNSA. There are 12 residues in the CDR3. Trimming left V 3 bases short and J 5 bases short, with 7 bases between. The CDR3 loop is CASSLQVETQYF. The CDR3 DNA is TGTGCCAGCAGCTTGCAGGTGGAGACCCAGTACTTC.

The V and J genes are TRBV7-9 and TRBJ1-4; D might be TRBD1 (5 bases). CDR1 and CDR2 (germline): SEHNR, FQNEAQ (reference sequence). The CDR3 has 11 residues. The germline V and J ends were trimmed by 6 bases and 11 bases, with 10 bases remaining between them. The CDR3 region is CASRLGGKLFF. The DNA of the CDR3 is TGTGCCAGCAGGCTTGGGGGGAAACTGTTTTTT. The full variable domain, rest sourced from reference TRBV7-9 and TRBJ1-4, is DTGVSQNPRHKITKRGQNVTFRCDPISEHNRLYWYRQTLGQGPEFLTYFQNEAQLEKSRLLSDRFSAERPKGSFSTLEIQRTEQGDSAMYLCASRLGGKLFFGSGTQLSVL.

CDR3 coding DNA: TGTGCCAGTAGTATCCAGGGGTTGAACACCGGGGAGCTGTTTTTT. Encoded protein: CASSIQGLNTGELFF. This chain connects TRBV19 to TRBJ2-2, with a weak D call TRBD1 (6 bases). Trimming took off 3 bases at V and 1 base at J, with 9 bases between the two ends. Per the germline V gene, CDR1 is LNHDA and CDR2 is SQIVND (reference sequence). The CDR3 has 15 amino acids.